This T cell receptor beta chain is drawn from a study of T cells in narcolepsy. Whole-study context: Donors had narcolepsy type 1 or type 2, or were healthy controls.

There are 14 residues in the CDR3. The germline V gene encodes CDR1 LNHNV and CDR2 YYDKDF (reference sequence). V shed 6 bases and J shed 5 bases, with 16 bases lying between them. In regard to this clone: What it binds is unknown.

Regarding the study as a whole: Autoreactive clonotypes reportedly recurred in blood of same and different patients, not controls. HCRT-specific and TRIB2-specific autoreactive clonotypes appeared among same-patient CSF and blood CD4+ clonotypes.

The repertoire was sequenced with immunoSEQ multiplex PCR; TCRdb's copy has only in-frame clones and lacks some. The sample shows around 17,000 clones, around 70% of them seen only once. V is TRBV15 and J is TRBJ1-2; D might be TRBD1 (5 bases). Sequenced sample: CD45RA- memory CD8+ T cells from PBMCs. The receptor's source is a human donor with narcolepsy. The CDR3 sequence is CATRSGADPYGYTF. CDR3 coding DNA: TGTGCCACCAGATCTGGGGCTGACCCTTATGGCTACACCTTC.